Listed here are 3 T cell receptor beta chains from one sample, sequenced in a study of T-cell reconstitution after alpha-beta-depleted transplantation in children. Preparation of the TCRbeta library used unique molecular identifiers. TCRdb re-called the PCR reads with MiXCR, one entry per CDR3 protein. Counted here are 350,000 to 450,000 distinct CDR3 sequences, around 20% occurring once; the ten biggest clones make up around 3.9%. Here the sequenced sample was PBMCs from the stem cell graft donor, taken from the stem cell graft. The receptor source for this set is a human donor who donated a stem cell graft to a child with acute myeloid leukemia.

The chain is built from TRBV9 and TRBJ2-5, with TRBD2 matching over 12 bases. The CDR3 is 18 amino acids. J lost 5 bases, V lost 4 bases, and 15 bases had no gene match. The germline V gene has CDR1 SGDLS and CDR2 YYNGEE. The CDR3 protein is CASSSRGLAGGPEETQYF. The CDR3 nucleotides read TGTGCCAGCAGCTCGAGAGGTCTAGCGGGAGGGCCGGAGGAGACCCAGTACTTC.

This clonotype appeared a few times. The V gene is TRBV20-1, the J gene TRBJ2-7, with D possibly being TRBD1 or TRBD2 (6 bases each). V was shortened by 6 bases and J by 4 bases, with 22 bases between the two germline ends. There are 15 residues in the CDR3. Germline V gene data show CDR1 as DFQATT and CDR2 as SNEGSKA (reference sequence). The DNA of the CDR3 is TGCAGTGCAACGAATCTAGCGCGAGGGGGATACGAGCAGTACTTC. Translating gives CSATNLARGGYEQYF.

This clonotype was seen only a few times. The rearrangement uses TRBV11-2 and TRBJ2-1, with 13 bases lining up with TRBD2. The CDR3 is 16 amino acids. Germline values: CDR1 SGHAT, CDR2 FQNNGV. The V gene end was trimmed by 5 bases and the J gene end by 6 bases; junction bases not matched to a gene: 7. The DNA for the CDR3 is TGTGCCAGCAGCCCCGGGACTAGCGGGAACCCCAATGAGCAGTTCTTC. It codes for CASSPGTSGNPNEQFF.